This T cell receptor (beta chain) was sequenced for a study of technical replicates of blood from a handful of donors. TCRdb's copy holds only in-frame clones and misses some; the assay was immunoSEQ multiplex PCR. The sample gives 55,000 to 65,000 clones, about 93% of which show up once; approximately 3.9% is in the top ten. Germline loops: CDR1 MDHEN, CDR2 SYDVKM. Trimming took off 7 bases at V and 5 bases at J, with 18 bases between the two ends. The CDR3 is made up of 14 amino acids. The chain couples TRBV28 to TRBJ2-7; D perhaps matches TRBD1 (6 bases). The sequenced sample was PBMCs. This clonotype was obtained from a human donor in good health. Some clones in this sample may be carry-over from other donors' samples. Here the CDR3 reads CASIPGAGVDEQYF. The DNA for the CDR3 is TGTGCCAGCATCCCCGGGGCAGGGGTCGACGAGCAGTACTTC.